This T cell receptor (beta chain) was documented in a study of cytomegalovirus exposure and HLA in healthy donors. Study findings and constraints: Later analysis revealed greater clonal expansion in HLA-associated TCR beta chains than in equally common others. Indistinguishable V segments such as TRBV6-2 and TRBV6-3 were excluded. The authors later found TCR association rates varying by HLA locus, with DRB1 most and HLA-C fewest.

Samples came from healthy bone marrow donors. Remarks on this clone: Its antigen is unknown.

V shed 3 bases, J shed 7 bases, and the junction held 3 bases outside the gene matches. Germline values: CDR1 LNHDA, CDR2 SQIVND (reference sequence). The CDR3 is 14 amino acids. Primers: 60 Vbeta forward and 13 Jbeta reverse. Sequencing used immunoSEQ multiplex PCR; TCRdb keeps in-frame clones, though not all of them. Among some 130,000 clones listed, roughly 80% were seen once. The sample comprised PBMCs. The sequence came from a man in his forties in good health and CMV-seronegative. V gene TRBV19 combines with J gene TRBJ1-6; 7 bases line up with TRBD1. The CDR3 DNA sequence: TGTGCCAGTAGTATCGACAGGGTAAATTCACCCCTCCACTTT. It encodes CASSIDRVNSPLHF. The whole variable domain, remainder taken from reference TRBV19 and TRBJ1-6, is DGGITQSPKYLFRKEGQNVTLSCEQNLNHDAMYWYRQDPGQGLRLIYYSQIVNDFQKGDIAEGYSVSREKKESFPLTVTSAQKNPTAFYLCASSIDRVNSPLHFGNGTRLTVT.